The next 18 T cell receptor beta chains were all read from a single sample in a study of technical replicates of blood from a few donors. Here immunoSEQ multiplex PCR was the method, and the copy in TCRdb shows in-frame clones only, minus some. This table has tens of thousands of clones, just over 90% appearing once. Sequencing was carried out using T cells isolated from PBMCs. These receptor sequences come from a human donor in good health.

This clone was seen once. This chain links TRBV6-5 with TRBJ2-2; TRBD1 matches 7 bases. Trimming removed 6 bases from V and 5 bases from J; junction bases left unmatched: 6. The germline gives CDR1 MNHEY, CDR2 SVGAGI. The CDR3 sequence is 14 residues long. CDR3 sequence: CASSDRVQTGELFF. Here the CDR3 DNA reads TGTGCCAGCAGCGACAGGGTCCAAACCGGGGAGCTGTTTTTT.

The rearrangement uses TRBV5-6 and TRBJ2-1; 9 bases are shared with TRBD1. There are 14 residues in the CDR3. Germline V gene data show CDR1 as SGHDT and CDR2 as YYEEEE. V was clipped by 6 bases and J by 6 bases; unmatched bases: 7. The DNA of the CDR3 is TGTGCCAGCAACCTTGGACAGGGGAGCAATGAGCAGTTCTTC. Translation: CASNLGQGSNEQFF.

Regarding this clone: One end of the junction fails to match germline, which may point to a read error. The V and J genes are TRBV6-5 and TRBJ1-2; the D gene is possibly TRBD1 (6 bases). Germline V lookup: CDR1 MNHEY, CDR2 SVGAGI. The CDR3 loop spans 16 amino acids. The CDR3 coding sequence is TGTGCCAGCAGTTACTCGGGGGCCAGGGGTGGCTATGACTACACCTTC. Translated: CASSYSGARGGYDYTF.

V gene TRBV27 combines with J gene TRBJ2-7; D might be TRBD1 (5 bases). The germline V and J ends were trimmed by 7 bases and 1 base, with 14 bases remaining between them. Germline V gene data show CDR1 as MNHEY and CDR2 as SMNVEV (reference sequence). CDR3 size: 14 residues. For the CDR3, the DNA is TGTGCCAGCAAGAGACAGCCAACATCCTACGAGCAGTACTTC. It translates to CASKRQPTSYEQYF.

The chain links TRBV11-2 to TRBJ1-6, with TRBD1 matching 7 bases. V lost 4 bases to trimming and J lost 7 bases; unmatched junction nucleotides: 7. The CDR3 spans 15 residues. The germline V gene has CDR1 SGHAT and CDR2 FQNNGV. The CDR3 DNA follows: TGTGCCAGCAGCTCGATCAGGGGGTTGAATTCACCCCTCCACTTT. It yields the protein CASSSIRGLNSPLHF.

This chain uses TRBV30 with TRBJ1-2; a weak D match, TRBD1 (5 bases). The V gene's germline CDR1 is GTSNPN and CDR2 SVGIG (reference sequence). CDR3 size: 17 residues. V lost 8 bases to trimming and J lost 2 bases, with 27 bases between them. The CDR3 here is CASIRDSHPSPNYGYTF. CDR3 bases: TGTGCCAGTATTAGGGACTCACACCCTAGCCCCAACTATGGCTACACCTTC.

As regards this clone: Compared with germline, one end of the junction differs, possibly owing to a read error. V usage is TRBV28 and J usage is TRBJ1-2, with a weak D call TRBD1 (5 bases). In germline, CDR1 is MDHEN, CDR2 SYDVKM. This CDR3 is 13 amino acids long. The DNA of the CDR3 is TGTGCCACCAGTTTCGGGGAGGAGGGGAGCTACACCTTC. Its protein is CATSFGEEGSYTF.

The CDR3 protein is CASSQARLSGLSYEQYF. The CDR3 DNA is TGTGCCAGCAGCCAAGCCCGGCTAAGCGGCCTGTCCTACGAGCAGTACTTC. This chain uses TRBV4-2 with TRBJ2-7; D might be TRBD2 (5 bases). Germline values: CDR1 LGHNA, CDR2 YNFKEQ. The ends were cut back, 1 base at V and 1 base at J, with 17 bases in the middle. This CDR3 region has 17 residues.

To note about this clone: An end of the junction does not agree with germline; a read error may underlie this. The rearrangement joins TRBV15 to TRBJ1-2; perhaps TRBD1 as D (5 bases). The CDR3 loop spans 13 amino acids. Germline-derived CDR1 and CDR2 are LNHNV and YYDKDF (reference sequence). CDR3 in amino acids: CATSRGEVSALFF. The DNA of the CDR3 is TGTGCCACCAGCAGGGGGGAGGTCAGTGCTTTATTCTTC.

The chain employs TRBV19 and TRBJ2-5; D is perhaps TRBD1 (5 bases). V was pared by 6 bases and J by 4 bases, with 12 bases between. This CDR3 contains 13 residues. Germline CDR1 and CDR2: LNHDA and SQIVND (reference sequence). CDR3 loop: CASRSRVVETQYF. DNA of the CDR3: TGTGCCAGTAGAAGCAGGGTTGTAGAGACCCAGTACTTC. Based on the CDR3 plus reference TRBV19 and TRBJ2-5, the full variable domain is DGGITQSPKYLFRKEGQNVTLSCEQNLNHDAMYWYRQDPGQGLRLIYYSQIVNDFQKGDIAEGYSVSREKKESFPLTVTSAQKNPTAFYLCASRSRVVETQYFGPGTRLLVL.

The CDR3 spells CASSPFLTSGGEGDYNEQFF. The CDR3 DNA reads as TGTGCCAGCAGCCCCTTCTTAACTAGCGGGGGGGAGGGGGATTACAATGAGCAGTTCTTC. J is TRBJ2-1 and V is TRBV4-2; 13 nucleotides align to TRBD2. V trimming: 4 bases; J trimming: 4 bases; junction bases outside the gene matches: 16. The germline V gene encodes CDR1 LGHNA and CDR2 YNFKEQ. The CDR3 runs to 20 residues.

The V and J genes are TRBV10-3 and TRBJ1-1, with D possibly TRBD1 on 5 matching bases. Deletions cut 7 bases from V and 4 bases from J, with 13 bases between. CDR3 length equals 13 residues. Germline CDR1 reads ENHRY; CDR2 reads SYGVKD. The CDR3 DNA sequence: TGTGCCATCACGGGCTTCGGGGGCACTGAAGCTTTCTTT. This encodes CAITGFGGTEAFF.

The rearrangement joins TRBV6-4 to TRBJ2-2; D possibly corresponds to TRBD2 (5 bases). Trimming removed 5 bases at V and 5 bases at J, with 15 bases between. The CDR3 has 15 residues. Germline V gene sequence: CDR1 MRHNA, CDR2 SNTAGT. The CDR3 reads CASSPSLVETGELFF. Written as DNA, the CDR3 is TGTGCCAGCAGTCCTAGCCTAGTGGAGACCGGGGAGCTGTTTTTT.

J is TRBJ1-3 and V is TRBV5-1; 7 bases are shared with TRBD1. Looked up from germline, CDR1 is SGHRS and CDR2 is YFSETQ. Trimming removed 1 base from V and 0 bases from J; junction bases left unmatched: 10. The CDR3 runs to 18 residues. CDR3 sequence reads: CASSLSPTGEGSGNTIYF. CDR3 coding DNA: TGCGCCAGCAGCTTGAGCCCCACAGGGGAAGGCTCTGGAAACACCATATATTTT. The full variable domain, its missing parts supplied by reference TRBV5-1 and TRBJ1-3, is KAGVTQTPRYLIKTRGQQVTLSCSPISGHRSVSWYQQTPGQGLQFLFEYFSETQRNKGNFPGRFSGRQFSNSRSEMNVSTLELGDSALYLCASSLSPTGEGSGNTIYFGEGSWLTVV.

The rearrangement links TRBV7-6 to TRBJ2-2; TRBD2 agrees at 11 bases. V lost 5 bases and J lost 4; bases outside the gene matches: 9. Germline-derived CDR1 and CDR2 are SGHVS and FNYEAQ. The CDR3 covers 17 residues. CDR3 nucleotides: TGTGCCAGCAGCCCGCGGGGACTAGCGGAGACCACCGGGGAGCTGTTTTTT. It yields the protein CASSPRGLAETTGELFF. Complete variable domain (other parts from reference TRBV7-6 and TRBJ2-2): GAGVSQSPRYKVTKRGQDVALRCDPISGHVSLYWYRQALGQGPEFLTYFNYEAQQDKSGLPNDRFSAERPEGSISTLTIQRTEQRDSAMYRCASSPRGLAETTGELFFGEGSRLTVL.

This rearrangement joins TRBV5-1 to TRBJ1-4; unclear D gene. The CDR3 runs 14 residues. The V end was cut by 0 bases, the J end by 13 bases, with 16 bases between. Germline CDR1 is SGHRS and CDR2 is YFSETQ. CDR3 in DNA: TGCGCCAGCAGCTTGGCGCCGGGTGAATTCGGACTGTTTTTT. Protein product: CASSLAPGEFGLFF.

This rearrangement joins TRBV5-1 to TRBJ2-1; TRBD2 aligns across 9 bases. Germline values: CDR1 SGHRS, CDR2 YFSETQ. This CDR3 has 17 residues. The junction had 10 bases not matched to a gene; V was cut back by 0 bases and J by 6 bases. In nucleotides, the CDR3 is TGCGCCAGCAGCTTGGTGGGCTTAGCGGGAGAGACCAATGAGCAGTTCTTC. It specifies CASSLVGLAGETNEQFF.

In its sample, this clone was seen once. The rearrangement joins TRBV13 to TRBJ2-5, with 12 bases matching TRBD2. The trim removed 2 bases at V and 5 bases at J, leaving 9 bases unmatched. The CDR3 consists of 17 residues. From germline, CDR1 is PRHDT and CDR2 FYEKMQ (reference sequence). The CDR3 spells CASSLLAGGPGNETQYF. DNA for the CDR3: TGTGCCAGCAGCTTACTAGCGGGAGGGCCCGGAAATGAGACCCAGTACTTC.